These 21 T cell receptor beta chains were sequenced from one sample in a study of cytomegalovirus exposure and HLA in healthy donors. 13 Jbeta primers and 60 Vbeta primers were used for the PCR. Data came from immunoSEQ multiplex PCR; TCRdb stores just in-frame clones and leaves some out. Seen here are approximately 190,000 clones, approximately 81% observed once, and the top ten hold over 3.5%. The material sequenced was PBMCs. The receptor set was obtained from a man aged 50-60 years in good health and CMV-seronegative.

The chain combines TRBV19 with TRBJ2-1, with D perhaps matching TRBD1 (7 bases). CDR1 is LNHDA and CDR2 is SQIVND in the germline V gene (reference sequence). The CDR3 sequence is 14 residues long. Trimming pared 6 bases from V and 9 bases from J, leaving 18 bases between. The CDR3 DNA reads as TGTGCCAGTAGCCCCACCTCCCAGGGGGGTGAGCAGTTCTTC. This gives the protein CASSPTSQGGEQFF.

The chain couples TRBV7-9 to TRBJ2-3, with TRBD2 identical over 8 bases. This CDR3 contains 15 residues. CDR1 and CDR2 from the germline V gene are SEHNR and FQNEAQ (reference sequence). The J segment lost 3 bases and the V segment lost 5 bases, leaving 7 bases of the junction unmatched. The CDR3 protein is CASSILAGRTDTQYF. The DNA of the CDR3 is TGTGCCAGCAGCATTTTAGCGGGGCGTACAGATACGCAGTATTTT.

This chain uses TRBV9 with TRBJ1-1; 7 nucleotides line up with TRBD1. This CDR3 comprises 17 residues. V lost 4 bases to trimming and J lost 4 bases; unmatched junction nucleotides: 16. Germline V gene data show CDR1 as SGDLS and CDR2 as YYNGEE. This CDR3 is CASSSEVGGTRGTEAFF. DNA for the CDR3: TGTGCCAGCAGCTCAGAGGTAGGGGGCACGCGAGGCACTGAAGCTTTCTTT.

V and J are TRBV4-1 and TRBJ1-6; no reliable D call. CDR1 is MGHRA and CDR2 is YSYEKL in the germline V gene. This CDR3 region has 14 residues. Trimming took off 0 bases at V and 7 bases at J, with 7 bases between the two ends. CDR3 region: CASSQEAGNSPLHF. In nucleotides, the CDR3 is TGCGCCAGCAGCCAAGAGGCTGGCAATTCACCCCTCCACTTT.

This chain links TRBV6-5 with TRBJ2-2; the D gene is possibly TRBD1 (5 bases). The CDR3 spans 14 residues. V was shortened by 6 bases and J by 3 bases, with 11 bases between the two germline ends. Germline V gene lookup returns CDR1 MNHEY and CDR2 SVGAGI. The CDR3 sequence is CASRQDGYTGELFF. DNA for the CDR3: TGTGCCAGCAGACAGGACGGATACACCGGGGAGCTGTTTTTT.

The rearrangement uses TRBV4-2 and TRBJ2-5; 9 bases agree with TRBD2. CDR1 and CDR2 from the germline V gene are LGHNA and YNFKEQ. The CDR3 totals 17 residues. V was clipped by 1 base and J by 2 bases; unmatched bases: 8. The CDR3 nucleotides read TGTGCCAGCAGCCAAGGCGCAGATAGCGGGGGACAAGAGACCCAGTACTTC. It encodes CASSQGADSGGQETQYF.

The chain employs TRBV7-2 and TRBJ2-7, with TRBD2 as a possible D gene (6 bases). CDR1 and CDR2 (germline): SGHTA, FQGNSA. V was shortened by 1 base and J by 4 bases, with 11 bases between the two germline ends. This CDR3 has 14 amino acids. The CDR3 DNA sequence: TGTGCCAGCAGCTTAGACGGGGGACCGTACGAGCAGTACTTC. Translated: CASSLDGGPYEQYF.

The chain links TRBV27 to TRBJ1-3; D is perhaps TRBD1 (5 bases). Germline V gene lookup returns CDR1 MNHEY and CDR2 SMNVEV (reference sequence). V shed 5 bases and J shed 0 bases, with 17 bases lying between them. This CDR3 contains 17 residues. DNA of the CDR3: TGTGCCAGCAGTCCTCGCCTGGGGCGATTCTCTGGAAACACCATATATTTT. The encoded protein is CASSPRLGRFSGNTIYF.

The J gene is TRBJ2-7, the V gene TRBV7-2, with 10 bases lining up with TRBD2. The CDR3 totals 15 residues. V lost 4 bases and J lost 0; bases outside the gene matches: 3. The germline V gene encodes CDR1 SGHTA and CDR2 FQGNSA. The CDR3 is CASSYTSGASYEQYF. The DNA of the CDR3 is TGTGCCAGCAGCTATACTAGCGGGGCCTCCTACGAGCAGTACTTC.

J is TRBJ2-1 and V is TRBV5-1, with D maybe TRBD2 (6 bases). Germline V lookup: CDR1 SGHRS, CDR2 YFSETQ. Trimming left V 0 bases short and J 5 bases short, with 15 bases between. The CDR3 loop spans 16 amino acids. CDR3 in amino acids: CASSLESGRGNNEQFF. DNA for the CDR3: TGCGCCAGCAGCTTGGAATCAGGGCGGGGAAACAATGAGCAGTTCTTC. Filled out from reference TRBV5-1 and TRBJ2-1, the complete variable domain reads KAGVTQTPRYLIKTRGQQVTLSCSPISGHRSVSWYQQTPGQGLQFLFEYFSETQRNKGNFPGRFSGRQFSNSRSEMNVSTLELGDSALYLCASSLESGRGNNEQFFGPGTRLTVL.

CDR3 in amino acids: CASSLGGGPYEQYF. The CDR3 region has the DNA TGTGCCAGCTCACTCGGGGGGGGACCCTACGAGCAGTACTTC. The chain combines TRBV18 with TRBJ2-7, with 8 positions matching TRBD2. Germline values: CDR1 KGHSH, CDR2 LQKENI. This CDR3 region has 14 residues. V dropped 4 bases and J dropped 2; count of bases not matched to a gene: 4.

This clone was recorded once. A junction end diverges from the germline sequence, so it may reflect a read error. The CDR3 here is CSSSQAWGPKGETQYF. CDR3 DNA: TGTTCCAGCAGCCAAGCGTGGGGGCCAAAGGGGGAGACCCAGTACTTC. The chain employs TRBV7-9 and TRBJ2-5; the D gene is possibly TRBD1 (6 bases). CDR1 and CDR2 (germline): SEHNR, FQNEAQ (reference sequence). The CDR3 totals 16 residues.

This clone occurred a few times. CDR3 sequence: CSVRRGQGSEQYF. The CDR3 DNA reads TGCAGCGTACGTAGGGGACAGGGTTCCGAGCAGTACTTC. V usage is TRBV29-1 and J usage is TRBJ2-7, with 9 bases that match TRBD1. Germline CDR1 SQVTM, CDR2 ANQGSEA. The CDR3 length is 13 residues. With V trimmed by 6 bases and J by 6 bases, 9 bases remained unmatched.

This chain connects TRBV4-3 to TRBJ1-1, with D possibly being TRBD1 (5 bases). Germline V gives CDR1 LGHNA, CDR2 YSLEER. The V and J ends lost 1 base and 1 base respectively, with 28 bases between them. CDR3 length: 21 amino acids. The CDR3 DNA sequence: TGCGCCAGCAGCCAAGTCGTTTCAGTAGGGGTTGGCCGGCCTCGGAACACTGAAGCTTTCTTT. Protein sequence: CASSQVVSVGVGRPRNTEAFF.

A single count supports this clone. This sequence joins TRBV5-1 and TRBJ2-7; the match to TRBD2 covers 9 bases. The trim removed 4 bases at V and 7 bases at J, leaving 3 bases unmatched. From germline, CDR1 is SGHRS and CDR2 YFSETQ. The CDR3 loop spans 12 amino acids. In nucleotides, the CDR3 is TGCGCCAGCAGCCAGGCGGGGGGGGAGCAGTACTTC. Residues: CASSQAGGEQYF.

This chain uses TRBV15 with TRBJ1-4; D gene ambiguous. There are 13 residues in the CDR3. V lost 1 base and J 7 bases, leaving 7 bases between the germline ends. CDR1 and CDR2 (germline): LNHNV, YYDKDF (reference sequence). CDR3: CATSRAAVEKLFF. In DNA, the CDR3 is TGTGCCACCAGCAGAGCGGCGGTTGAAAAACTGTTTTTT.

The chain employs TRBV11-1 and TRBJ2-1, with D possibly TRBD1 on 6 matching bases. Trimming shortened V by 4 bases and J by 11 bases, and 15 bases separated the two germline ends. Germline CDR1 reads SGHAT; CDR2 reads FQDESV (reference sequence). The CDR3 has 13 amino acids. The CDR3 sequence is CASSSYRVVQQFF. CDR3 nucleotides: TGTGCCAGCAGCTCCTACAGGGTCGTTCAGCAGTTCTTC.

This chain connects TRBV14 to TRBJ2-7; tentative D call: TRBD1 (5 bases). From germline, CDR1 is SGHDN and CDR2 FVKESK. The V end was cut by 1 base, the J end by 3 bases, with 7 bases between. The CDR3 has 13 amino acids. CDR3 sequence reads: CASSQGGRYEQYF. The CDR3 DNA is TGTGCCAGCAGCCAAGGGGGCCGCTACGAGCAGTACTTC.

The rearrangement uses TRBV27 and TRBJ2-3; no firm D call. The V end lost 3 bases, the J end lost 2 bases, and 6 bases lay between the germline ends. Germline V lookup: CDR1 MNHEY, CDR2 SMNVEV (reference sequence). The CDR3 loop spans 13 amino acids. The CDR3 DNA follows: TGTGCCAGCAGTTTTACTTTCACAGATACGCAGTATTTT. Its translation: CASSFTFTDTQYF.

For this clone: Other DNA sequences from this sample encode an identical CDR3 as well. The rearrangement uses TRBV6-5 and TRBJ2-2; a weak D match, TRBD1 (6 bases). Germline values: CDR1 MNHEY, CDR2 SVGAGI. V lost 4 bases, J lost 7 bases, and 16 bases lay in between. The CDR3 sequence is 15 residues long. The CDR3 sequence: CASSSRDTGSGELFF. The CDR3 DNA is TGTGCCAGCAGTTCCCGGGACACGGGGAGCGGGGAGCTGTTTTTT.

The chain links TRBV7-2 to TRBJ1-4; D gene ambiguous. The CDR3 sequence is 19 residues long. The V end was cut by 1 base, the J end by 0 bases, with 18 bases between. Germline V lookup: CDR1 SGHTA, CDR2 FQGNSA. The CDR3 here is CASSLVPGSYEATNEKLFF. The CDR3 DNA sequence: TGTGCCAGCAGCTTAGTTCCGGGATCTTACGAAGCAACTAATGAAAAACTGTTTTTT.